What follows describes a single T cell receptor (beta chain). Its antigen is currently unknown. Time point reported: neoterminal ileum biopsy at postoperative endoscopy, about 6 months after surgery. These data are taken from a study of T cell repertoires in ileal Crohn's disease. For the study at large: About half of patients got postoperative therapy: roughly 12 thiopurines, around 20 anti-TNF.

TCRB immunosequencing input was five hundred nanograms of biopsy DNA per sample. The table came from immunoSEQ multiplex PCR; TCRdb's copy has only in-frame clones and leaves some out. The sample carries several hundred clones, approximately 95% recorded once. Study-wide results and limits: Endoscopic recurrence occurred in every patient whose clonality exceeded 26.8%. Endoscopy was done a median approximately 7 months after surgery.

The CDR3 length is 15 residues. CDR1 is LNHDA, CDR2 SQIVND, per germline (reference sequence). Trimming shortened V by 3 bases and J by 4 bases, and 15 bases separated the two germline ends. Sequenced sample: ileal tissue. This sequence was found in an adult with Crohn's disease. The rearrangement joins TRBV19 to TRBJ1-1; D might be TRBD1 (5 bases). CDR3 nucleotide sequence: TGTGCCAGTAGTATTAGGACACACGGGACCACTGAAGCTTTCTTT. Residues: CASSIRTHGTTEAFF.